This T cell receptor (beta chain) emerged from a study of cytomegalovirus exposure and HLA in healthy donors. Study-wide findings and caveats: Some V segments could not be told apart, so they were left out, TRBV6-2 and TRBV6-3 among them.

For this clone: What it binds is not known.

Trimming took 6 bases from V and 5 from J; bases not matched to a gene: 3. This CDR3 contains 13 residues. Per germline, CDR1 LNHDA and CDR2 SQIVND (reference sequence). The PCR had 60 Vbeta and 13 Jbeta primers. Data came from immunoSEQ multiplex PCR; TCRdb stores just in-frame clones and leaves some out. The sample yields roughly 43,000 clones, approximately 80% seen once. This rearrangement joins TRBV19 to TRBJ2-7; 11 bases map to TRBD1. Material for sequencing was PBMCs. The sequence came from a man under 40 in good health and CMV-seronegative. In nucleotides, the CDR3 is TGTGCCAGTAGCCGGGACAGGGGGGACGAGCAGTACTTC. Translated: CASSRDRGDEQYF.